A single sample gave rise to the 17 T cell receptor beta chains below, sequenced in a study of T cell responses to AZD1222 COVID-19 vaccine. Generated by immunoSEQ multiplex PCR, the TCRdb table keeps only in-frame clones and is missing some. Here the sample spans 90,000 to 150,000 clones, 90% to 95% being singletons. The sample here was peripheral blood, taken on day 0 of AZD1222 vaccination. These receptor sequences come from an adult in good health.

The gene calls are TRBV7-2 and TRBJ2-2, with 7 bases aligning to TRBD1. With 2 bases clipped from V and 5 bases from J, the junction kept 5 bases outside the gene matches. Germline lookup yields CDR1 SGHTA and CDR2 FQGNSA. This CDR3 is 15 amino acids long. CDR3 in amino acids: CASSLSGGSTGELFF. The CDR3 nucleotides read TGTGCCAGCAGCTTATCAGGGGGAAGTACCGGGGAGCTGTTTTTT.

V is TRBV6-5 and J is TRBJ2-7; 9 bases are shared with TRBD1. The germline gives CDR1 MNHEY, CDR2 SVGAGI. This CDR3 contains 14 residues. The J segment lost 4 bases and the V segment lost 5 bases, leaving 6 bases of the junction unmatched. The CDR3, as DNA: TGTGCCAGCAGTCCCCCCGGGACAGGGTACGAGCAGTACTTC. This gives the protein CASSPPGTGYEQYF.

In DNA form, the CDR3 reads TGTGCCAGCTCACCACCGGGGACCAGCTCCTACAATGAGCAGTTCTTC. It yields the protein CASSPPGTSSYNEQFF. The chain recombines TRBV18 with TRBJ2-1, with D possibly called TRBD1 or TRBD2 (5 bases each). V lost 0 bases to trimming and J lost 0 bases, with 9 bases between them. The germline CDR1 and CDR2 sequences are KGHSH and LQKENI. This CDR3 is 16 amino acids long. Together with reference TRBV18 and TRBJ2-1, the CDR3 gives the full variable domain: NAGVMQNPRHLVRRRGQEARLRCSPMKGHSHVYWYRQLPEEGLKFMVYLQKENIIDESGMPKERFSAEFPKEGPSILRIQQVVRGDSAAYFCASSPPGTSSYNEQFFGPGTRLTVL.

This chain uses TRBV27 with TRBJ1-5, with D possibly being TRBD1 (5 bases). V lost 0 bases and J 5 bases, leaving 11 bases between the germline ends. The CDR3 totals 15 residues. The germline gives CDR1 MNHEY, CDR2 SMNVEV (reference sequence). This CDR3 is CASSLSGQSHQPQHF. Written as DNA, the CDR3 is TGTGCCAGCAGTTTATCGGGGCAGTCCCATCAGCCCCAGCATTTT.

V is TRBV9 and J is TRBJ2-1; TRBD1 matches at 10 bases. CDR1 SGDLS and CDR2 YYNGEE come from the germline V gene. V dropped 3 bases and J dropped 7; count of bases not matched to a gene: 7. The CDR3 is 15 amino acids. The CDR3 protein is CASSGHGTGANEQFF. Written as DNA, the CDR3 is TGTGCCAGCAGCGGACACGGGACAGGGGCGAATGAGCAGTTCTTC. Based on the CDR3 plus reference TRBV9 and TRBJ2-1, the full variable domain is DSGVTQTPKHLITATGQRVTLRCSPRSGDLSVYWYQQSLDQGLQFLIQYYNGEERAKGNILERFSAQQFPDLHSELNLSSLELGDSALYFCASSGHGTGANEQFFGPGTRLTVL.

The chain links TRBV28 to TRBJ1-5; D gene uncertain. CDR3 length: 16 residues. Trimming cost V 2 bases and J 1 base, with 12 bases left between them. The germline CDR1 and CDR2 sequences are MDHEN and SYDVKM. The CDR3: CASSLLARLSNQPQHF. DNA for the CDR3: TGTGCCAGCAGTTTACTGGCGAGATTGAGCAATCAGCCCCAGCATTTT.

There are a few counts of this clone. The DNA for the CDR3 is TGTGCCAGCAGCTTTCCGGGACCCCGGGCAATGGAGCAGTTCTTC. The encoded protein is CASSFPGPRAMEQFF. The V gene is TRBV7-9, the J gene TRBJ2-1; either TRBD1 or TRBD2 may supply D (5 bases each). Germline V gene data show CDR1 as SEHNR and CDR2 as FQNEAQ (reference sequence). Trimming stripped 3 bases from V and 10 bases from J, with 19 bases between. This CDR3 has 15 amino acids.

V gene TRBV7-2 combines with J gene TRBJ1-2; maybe TRBD1 (5 bases). CDR3 length: 12 amino acids. The ends were cut back, 5 bases at V and 8 bases at J, with 12 bases in the middle. The germline CDR1 and CDR2 sequences are SGHTA and FQGNSA. The DNA for the CDR3 is TGTGCCAGCAGCCTCGACGAGGGGGGCTACACCTTC. Protein sequence: CASSLDEGGYTF.

This clone appeared once. The J gene is TRBJ1-2, the V gene TRBV18; the D is unclear. Germline CDR1 reads KGHSH; CDR2 reads LQKENI. The CDR3 spans 14 residues. V lost 5 bases, J lost 1 base, and 11 bases lay in between. CDR3 sequence: CASSVVGVNYGYTF. In DNA, the CDR3 is TGTGCCAGCTCAGTAGTCGGGGTTAACTATGGCTACACCTTC. The full variable domain, with the rest looked up from reference TRBV18 and TRBJ1-2, is NAGVMQNPRHLVRRRGQEARLRCSPMKGHSHVYWYRQLPEEGLKFMVYLQKENIIDESGMPKERFSAEFPKEGPSILRIQQVVRGDSAAYFCASSVVGVNYGYTFGSGTRLTVV.

V and J are TRBV2 and TRBJ1-2; no definite D call. V lost 10 bases and J 4 bases, leaving 19 bases between the germline ends. Germline-derived CDR1 and CDR2 are SNHLY and FYNNEI. This CDR3 region has 14 residues. DNA of the CDR3: TGTGCCACCATTATAATGGACCGGGCCTATGGCTACACCTTC. This encodes CATIIMDRAYGYTF.

The V and J genes are TRBV14 and TRBJ2-1; a weak D match, TRBD2 (6 bases). The CDR3 has 15 amino acids. Trimming cost V 3 bases and J 0 bases, with 9 bases left between them. The V gene's germline CDR1 is SGHDN and CDR2 FVKESK. Written as DNA, the CDR3 is TGTGCCAGCAGCCACGGGACTTCCTCCTACAATGAGCAGTTCTTC. It translates to CASSHGTSSYNEQFF.

The V call is TRBV29-1, the J call TRBJ1-1; TRBD1 is a possible D gene (6 bases). The V end was cut by 6 bases, the J end by 6 bases, with 8 bases between. This CDR3 has 10 residues. The germline gives CDR1 SQVTM, CDR2 ANQGSEA. The CDR3 nucleotides are TGCAGCGTCCCAGGGGCTGAAGCTTTCTTT. Amino acids: CSVPGAEAFF.

V is TRBV30 and J is TRBJ1-5; D uncertain. This CDR3 region has 12 residues. Trimming left V 3 bases short and J 4 bases short, with 7 bases between. In germline, CDR1 is GTSNPN, CDR2 SVGIG (reference sequence). Here the CDR3 DNA reads TGTGCCTGGAGCGTAGGGAATCAGCCCCAGCATTTT. It codes for CAWSVGNQPQHF.

The chain carries TRBV5-1 and TRBJ2-7; TRBD1 agrees at 8 bases. J gave up 2 bases and V 5 bases, and 6 bases lay outside the gene matches. CDR3 length: 14 amino acids. The V gene's germline CDR1 is SGHRS and CDR2 YFSETQ. The CDR3 DNA reads as TGCGCCAGCAGGCAACAGGGGGTTCCCTACGAGCAGTACTTC. This codes for CASRQQGVPYEQYF.

This chain connects TRBV27 to TRBJ1-5; TRBD1 might be the D (6 bases). The germline V gene encodes CDR1 MNHEY and CDR2 SMNVEV (reference sequence). The CDR3 is 16 residues long. V lost 6 bases and J 2 bases, leaving 17 bases between the germline ends. The CDR3 spells CASRVGGLGGNQPQHF. DNA of the CDR3: TGTGCCAGCAGGGTAGGGGGGCTCGGGGGCAATCAGCCCCAGCATTTT.

The chain couples TRBV7-2 to TRBJ2-1, with 8 positions matching TRBD1. This CDR3 has 17 residues. The V segment lost 4 bases and the J segment 3 bases; nucleotides outside the gene matches: 11. Looked up from germline, CDR1 is SGHTA and CDR2 is FQGNSA. CDR3 sequence (DNA): TGTGCCAGCAGCTCGGAGCGTCCAGGGGGCTTCTACAATGAGCAGTTCTTC. Translating gives CASSSERPGGFYNEQFF.

The gene calls are TRBV7-3 and TRBJ2-3; D is ambiguous. This CDR3 has 14 amino acids. Germline-derived CDR1 and CDR2 are SGHTA and FQGTGA. V lost 2 bases and J 2 bases, leaving 8 bases between the germline ends. This CDR3 is CASSLARNTDTQYF. Here the CDR3 DNA reads TGTGCCAGCAGCTTAGCCAGGAACACAGATACGCAGTATTTT.